The 31 T cell receptor beta chains below come from one sample, sequenced in a study of preoperative IRX-2 immunotherapy in early breast cancer. The protocol was immunoSEQ multiplex PCR, while the TCRdb copy is restricted to in-frame clones and leaves out a portion. The repertoire holds around 40,000 clones, with about 80% as singletons. Noted treatment: preoperative locoregional IRX-2 cytokine immunotherapy. Sequenced here: tumor tissue, sampled after IRX-2 immunotherapy. The source is a human donor with breast cancer.

This chain uses TRBV6-8 with TRBJ2-5; D might be TRBD2 (6 bases). Germline V lookup: CDR1 MNHGY, CDR2 SAAAGT. The CDR3 covers 14 residues. The germline V and J ends were trimmed by 7 bases and 2 bases, with 14 bases remaining between them. The CDR3 protein is CASNPSGGQETQYF. The CDR3, as DNA: TGTGCCAGCAACCCCAGTGGGGGGCAAGAGACCCAGTACTTC.

The chain employs TRBV5-1 and TRBJ2-2; D ambiguous. CDR1 is SGHRS and CDR2 is YFSETQ in the germline V gene. The germline V and J ends were trimmed by 0 bases and 0 bases, with 6 bases remaining between them. This CDR3 has 15 amino acids. The CDR3 DNA is TGCGCCAGCAGCTTGGTCTGGACGAACACCGGGGAGCTGTTTTTT. This encodes CASSLVWTNTGELFF.

This chain links TRBV6-8 with TRBJ2-7; D gene ambiguous. The CDR3 runs 13 residues. Germline values: CDR1 MNHGY, CDR2 SAAAGT. The V and J ends lost 10 bases and 1 base respectively, with 14 bases between them. The CDR3 nucleotides are TGTGCCATCTCGGACGGCGCTTCCTACGAGCAGTACTTC. Its protein product is CAISDGASYEQYF.

Concerning this clone itself: This sample includes further DNA sequences coding for the same CDR3. The chain employs TRBV7-1 and TRBJ2-1, with a possible D match to TRBD2 (5 bases). TRBV7-1 is an open reading frame, and its role is uncertain. The CDR3 runs to 13 residues. The germline V and J ends were trimmed by 4 bases and 7 bases, with 11 bases remaining between them. The CDR3 DNA sequence: TGTGCCAGCAGCTTAGTTGGCGGGAATGAGCAGTTCTTC. The encoded protein is CASSLVGGNEQFF.

The rearrangement joins TRBV19 to TRBJ1-4; tentative D call: TRBD1 (5 bases). The CDR3 runs 14 residues. Germline CDR1 reads LNHDA; CDR2 reads SQIVND (reference sequence). Trimming shortened V by 4 bases and J by 3 bases, and 9 bases separated the two germline ends. Written as DNA, the CDR3 is TGTGCCAGTAGTAAAGGGGATTCTAATGAAAAACTGTTTTTT. This gives the protein CASSKGDSNEKLFF.

This chain uses TRBV18 with TRBJ1-5; D remains ambiguous. Germline V gives CDR1 KGHSH, CDR2 LQKENI. The CDR3 is 15 amino acids. V shed 3 bases and J shed 4 bases, with 13 bases lying between them. In DNA form, the CDR3 reads TGTGCCAGCTCACCTGACTCGGTCCCAAATCAGCCCCAGCATTTT. Translated: CASSPDSVPNQPQHF.

The V and J genes are TRBV7-1 and TRBJ2-3, with 7 bases aligning to TRBD2. TRBV7-1 is assigned to the ORF class and has an uncertain function. This CDR3 has 17 residues. The V gene end was trimmed by 7 bases and the J gene end by 6 bases; junction bases not matched to a gene: 19. For the CDR3, the DNA is TGTGCCAGCACCGCGGGGAGGGGCAGGTGGTCCGTCGATACGCAGTATTTT. Translating it yields CASTAGRGRWSVDTQYF.

The chain has TRBV6-4 and TRBJ1-6; 8 bases align to TRBD1. The CDR3 has 14 amino acids. The germline gives CDR1 MRHNA, CDR2 SNTAGT. V lost 6 bases, J lost 8 bases, and 6 bases stayed unmatched. In nucleotides, the CDR3 is TGTGCCAGCAGGGAAGGACAGGGTTATTCACCCCTCCACTTT. This translates into CASREGQGYSPLHF.

The chain links TRBV28 to TRBJ2-3, with D hard to call. Germline CDR1 reads MDHEN; CDR2 reads SYDVKM. This CDR3 has 12 residues. The V end lost 7 bases, the J end lost 7 bases, and 12 bases lay between the germline ends. The CDR3 coding sequence is TGTGCCAGCACCGGCGACGGAAATACGCAGTATTTT. Protein product: CASTGDGNTQYF. The complete variable domain, with remaining parts taken from reference TRBV28 and TRBJ2-3, reads DVKVTQSSRYLVKRTGEKVFLECVQDMDHENMFWYRQDPGLGLRLIYFSYDVKMKEKGDIPEGYSVSREKKERFSLILESASTNQTSMYLCASTGDGNTQYFGPGTRLTVL.

The rearrangement links TRBV5-8 to TRBJ2-7; 8 nucleotides match TRBD2. With V trimmed by 3 bases and J by 7 bases, 18 bases remained unmatched. The CDR3 totals 17 residues. Germline V gives CDR1 SGHTS, CDR2 YDEGEE. CDR3 sequence (DNA): TGTGCCAGCAGCTATCCCCCTGGGACGGGAGGGCTGAAAGAGCAGTACTTC. Protein sequence: CASSYPPGTGGLKEQYF.

In this sample, this clone turned up a few times. J is TRBJ2-1 and V is TRBV6-4; TRBD2 aligns across 7 bases. The CDR3 loop spans 13 amino acids. V was pared by 7 bases and J by 6 bases, with 6 bases of the junction left unmatched. Germline V CDR1 and CDR2: MRHNA, SNTAGT. CDR3 in amino acids: CASNQRESNEQFF. The CDR3 DNA reads as TGTGCCAGCAACCAGCGGGAAAGCAATGAGCAGTTCTTC.

This clone ranks as medium-sized. The genes are TRBV11-3 and TRBJ1-5; a weak D match, TRBD1 (6 bases). There are 15 residues in the CDR3. Germline values: CDR1 SGHNT, CDR2 YENEEA. The ends were cut back, 5 bases at V and 3 bases at J, with 14 bases in the middle. CDR3 coding DNA: TGTGCCAGCAGCCTCGAGGGGGTGGCCAATCAGCCCCAGCATTTT. Amino acid sequence: CASSLEGVANQPQHF.

This clone was seen just once. The chain couples TRBV6-8 to TRBJ1-5; D is possibly TRBD1 (6 bases). The CDR3 covers 14 residues. Germline loops: CDR1 MNHGY, CDR2 SAAAGT. V shed 5 bases and J shed 6 bases, with 14 bases lying between them. CDR3 coding DNA: TGTGCCAGCAGTGAGCAGGGGTATGGTCAGCCCCAGCATTTT. It specifies CASSEQGYGQPQHF.

V and J are TRBV11-3 and TRBJ1-3, with no clear D. Germline CDR1 reads SGHNT; CDR2 reads YENEEA. V dropped 3 bases and J dropped 2 bases, with 11 bases sitting between them. This CDR3 has 15 residues. The CDR3 DNA sequence: TGTGCCAGCAGCTTGGCAAGGTTTCCTGGAAACACCATATATTTT. Protein product: CASSLARFPGNTIYF.

The V and J genes are TRBV22-1 and TRBJ2-1; the table's D call of TRBD2 was not tested on the DNA. TRBV22-1 is termed a pseudogene. This CDR3 comprises 13 residues. The CDR3 here is CASTLGLAGGRVF. CDR3 DNA: TGTGCCAGCACCCTTGGACTAGCGGGAGGAAGGGTCTTC.

This chain joins TRBV14 and TRBJ2-6, with 11 bases lining up with TRBD2. Germline assignment: CDR1 SGHDN and CDR2 FVKESK. The ends lost 4 bases at V and 0 bases at J; junction bases unmatched: 11. This CDR3 is 20 amino acids long. CDR3 bases: TGTGCCAGCAGCCTAGAGACCTTAGCGGGGGGGGCCTCTGGGGCCAACGTCCTGACTTTC. It specifies CASSLETLAGGASGANVLTF.

This clone was picked up a small number of times. The V call is TRBV7-7, the J call TRBJ1-2, with no clear D. V was pared by 5 bases and J by 6 bases, with 16 bases between. Germline-derived CDR1 and CDR2 are SSHAT and FNYEAQ (reference sequence). CDR3 length equals 14 residues. The DNA of the CDR3 is TGTGCCAGCAGCCCTTGGACCCTCATGGATGGCTACACCTTC. This translates into CASSPWTLMDGYTF.

This chain joins TRBV18 and TRBJ2-7, with 8 positions matching TRBD1. This CDR3 comprises 14 residues. V lost 3 bases, J lost 6 bases, and 7 bases stayed unmatched. Germline V gives CDR1 KGHSH, CDR2 LQKENI. DNA for the CDR3: TGTGCCAGCTCACCGCGGGACAGGCCTAGCGAGCAGTACTTC. Protein: CASSPRDRPSEQYF.

This clone was seen only a few times. The chain carries TRBV7-6 and TRBJ2-5, with D perhaps assigned TRBD1 or TRBD2 (5 bases each). V dropped 5 bases and J dropped 1 base, with 11 bases sitting between them. In germline, CDR1 is SGHVS, CDR2 FNYEAQ. This CDR3 has 14 residues. The CDR3 loop reads CASSRGALQETQYF. The CDR3 DNA sequence: TGTGCCAGCAGCAGAGGGGCCCTCCAAGAGACCCAGTACTTC.

The rearrangement joins TRBV7-8 to TRBJ2-3; TRBD2 agrees at 12 bases. The CDR3 length is 17 residues. CDR1 is SGHVS and CDR2 is FQNEAQ in the germline V gene. V dropped 3 bases and J dropped 0; count of bases not matched to a gene: 4. DNA of the CDR3: TGTGCCAGCAGCTTTCTAGCGGGGGGGACTAGCACAGATACGCAGTATTTT. Amino acids: CASSFLAGGTSTDTQYF.

V usage is TRBV11-3 and J usage is TRBJ1-2, with D perhaps matching TRBD1 (6 bases). Germline-derived CDR1 and CDR2 are SGHNT and YENEEA. V was clipped by 5 bases and J by 4 bases, with 17 bases between them. This CDR3 has 15 residues. CDR3 sequence: CASSQAQTGSYGYTF. The CDR3 nucleotides are TGTGCCAGCAGCCAAGCCCAAACAGGGAGCTATGGCTACACCTTC.

Worth noting for this clone: Within the sample, other DNA sequences also encode this same CDR3. This rearrangement joins TRBV5-1 to TRBJ2-2, with a tentative D call TRBD2 (5 bases). The germline CDR1 and CDR2 sequences are SGHRS and YFSETQ. The CDR3 length is 14 residues. V gave up 0 bases and J gave up 5 bases, with 8 bases separating them. This CDR3 is CASSLVRGTGELFF. Here the CDR3 DNA reads TGCGCCAGCAGCTTGGTGAGAGGGACCGGGGAGCTGTTTTTT. Complete variable domain (other parts from reference TRBV5-1 and TRBJ2-2): KAGVTQTPRYLIKTRGQQVTLSCSPISGHRSVSWYQQTPGQGLQFLFEYFSETQRNKGNFPGRFSGRQFSNSRSEMNVSTLELGDSALYLCASSLVRGTGELFFGEGSRLTVL.

This clone was recorded a few times. This sequence joins TRBV18 and TRBJ1-1, with D unclear. This CDR3 comprises 15 residues. Germline loops: CDR1 KGHSH, CDR2 LQKENI. Trimming removed 1 base from V and 2 bases from J, with 11 bases in between. The CDR3 protein is CASSPQDVINTEAFF. The CDR3 nucleotides read TGTGCCAGCTCACCACAGGACGTCATCAACACTGAAGCTTTCTTT.

V is TRBV19 and J is TRBJ2-5, with D perhaps given as TRBD1 or TRBD2 (6 bases each). Per the germline V gene, CDR1 is LNHDA and CDR2 is SQIVND (reference sequence). The germline V and J ends were trimmed by 5 bases and 5 bases, with 15 bases remaining between them. This CDR3 has 14 residues. The DNA for the CDR3 is TGTGCCAGTAGTCCCGGGGGCAGACGGGAGACCCAGTACTTC. Protein product: CASSPGGRRETQYF.

This sequence joins TRBV19 and TRBJ1-2; 8 bases are a match to TRBD1. The ends lost 10 bases at V and 5 bases at J; junction bases unmatched: 9. This CDR3 comprises 13 residues. Germline V gene data show CDR1 as LNHDA and CDR2 as SQIVND (reference sequence). CDR3 nucleotide sequence: TGTGCCACCCAGGACAGGGAGAGGTATGGCTACACCTTC. It encodes CATQDRERYGYTF. The entire variable domain, with the rest obtained from reference TRBV19 and TRBJ1-2, is as follows: DGGITQSPKYLFRKEGQNVTLSCEQNLNHDAMYWYRQDPGQGLRLIYYSQIVNDFQKGDIAEGYSVSREKKESFPLTVTSAQKNPTAFYLCATQDRERYGYTFGSGTRLTVV.

This clone occurred a few times. The gene calls are TRBV28 and TRBJ2-3; tentative D call: TRBD2 (5 bases). The CDR3 totals 12 residues. The ends were cut back, 6 bases at V and 6 bases at J, with 10 bases in the middle. Germline loops: CDR1 MDHEN, CDR2 SYDVKM. In DNA, the CDR3 is TGTGCCAGCAGGGGGAGTTGGGATACGCAGTATTTT. This gives the protein CASRGSWDTQYF. Drawing the rest from reference TRBV28 and TRBJ2-3, the complete variable domain is DVKVTQSSRYLVKRTGEKVFLECVQDMDHENMFWYRQDPGLGLRLIYFSYDVKMKEKGDIPEGYSVSREKKERFSLILESASTNQTSMYLCASRGSWDTQYFGPGTRLTVL.

This sequence joins TRBV5-1 and TRBJ1-6; D is ambiguous. The V gene's germline CDR1 is SGHRS and CDR2 YFSETQ. CDR3 length equals 15 residues. Trimming removed 0 bases from V and 7 bases from J, with 11 bases in between. CDR3 nucleotides: TGCGCCAGCAGCTTGGATCGGGTAGGCAATTCACCCCTCCACTTT. Protein product: CASSLDRVGNSPLHF.

This clone was detected only once. V usage is TRBV12-5 and J usage is TRBJ1-2; D gene unclear. The CDR3 is 14 residues long. The V gene's germline CDR1 is LGHNT and CDR2 FRNRAP. The CDR3 DNA follows: TGTGTCAGCAGCTCCAACACCATCTCCTATGGCTACACCTTC. Amino acid sequence: CVSSSNTISYGYTF.

The chain couples TRBV6-8 to TRBJ2-2; 8 bases map to TRBD2. V was pared by 5 bases and J by 3 bases, with 5 bases of the junction left unmatched. This CDR3 is 15 amino acids long. Germline V gene sequence: CDR1 MNHGY, CDR2 SAAAGT. The CDR3 is CASSSGGAYTGELFF. CDR3 DNA sequence: TGTGCCAGCAGTAGCGGGGGAGCTTACACCGGGGAGCTGTTTTTT.

The V gene is TRBV12-5, the J gene TRBJ1-5; D is uncertain. V lost 5 bases to trimming and J lost 9 bases, with 20 bases between them. CDR1 is LGHNT, CDR2 FRNRAP, per germline. There are 15 residues in the CDR3. The CDR3 coding sequence is TGTGCTAGTGGTCGACTGGCAGGTTGGAAGGGGCCCCAGCATTTT. Encoded protein: CASGRLAGWKGPQHF.

The gene calls are TRBV6-8 and TRBJ1-2; no reliable D call. Germline loops: CDR1 MNHGY, CDR2 SAAAGT. Trimming shortened V by 0 bases and J by 3 bases, and 8 bases separated the two germline ends. The CDR3 length is 14 residues. The CDR3 sequence is CASSYSASHYGYTF. The CDR3 region has the DNA TGTGCCAGCAGTTACTCGGCCAGTCACTATGGCTACACCTTC.